The 10 T cell receptor beta chains below come from one sample, sequenced in a study of early T cells in non-severe SARS-CoV-2 infection. TCRdb redid the calling of the 5' RACE reads with MiXCR, one entry per CDR3 protein. Among over 55,000 distinct CDR3 sequences, more than 9% were seen once, and the ten largest hold over 1%. Sequenced input: whole blood. Receptors were obtained from an adult who was a healthcare worker with PCR-confirmed SARS-CoV-2 infection or an uninfected control (not recorded which).

The chain combines TRBV2 with TRBJ2-3; D possibly matches TRBD1 or TRBD2 (5 bases each). Germline CDR1 and CDR2: SNHLY and FYNNEI. The ends were cut back, 5 bases at V and 4 bases at J, with 13 bases in the middle. The CDR3 consists of 14 residues. The CDR3 loop is CASSSHRDPDTQYF. CDR3 nucleotides: TGTGCCAGCAGTTCGCACCGGGACCCAGATACGCAGTATTTT.

This clonotype was detected ten times or more. V usage is TRBV29-1 and J usage is TRBJ1-4, with 7 nucleotides matching TRBD1. Germline loops: CDR1 SQVTM, CDR2 ANQGSEA. V dropped 3 bases and J dropped 3; count of bases not matched to a gene: 1. CDR3 length equals 13 residues. CDR3 protein: CSVEQGANEKLFF. In nucleotides, the CDR3 is TGCAGCGTTGAGCAGGGGGCTAATGAAAAACTGTTTTTT.

This clonotype was seen at least ten times. The chain employs TRBV7-3 and TRBJ2-1; 7 bases are a match to TRBD1. This CDR3 spans 16 amino acids. The germline CDR1 and CDR2 sequences are SGHTA and FQGTGA. The V segment lost 0 bases and the J segment 9 bases; nucleotides outside the gene matches: 11. CDR3 in amino acids: CASSLTYRPKGAEQFF. The DNA of the CDR3 is TGTGCCAGCAGCTTAACGTATCGACCCAAGGGGGCTGAGCAGTTCTTC.

This clonotype has a count of ten or more. CDR3 protein: CASSSGHLGLAFF. The CDR3 DNA is TGTGCCAGCAGTTCGGGACACCTAGGGCTGGCTTTCTTT. The chain is built from TRBV12-3 or TRBV12-4 and TRBJ1-1, with D perhaps matching TRBD1 (6 bases). The CDR3 length is 13 residues. Trimming stripped 4 bases from V and 11 bases from J, with 17 bases between.

This clonotype turned up a few times. The J gene is TRBJ2-4, the V gene TRBV4-1; a possible D gene is TRBD1 (6 bases). Germline assignment: CDR1 MGHRA and CDR2 YSYEKL. The V gene lost 3 bases and the J gene lost 0 bases, with 18 bases spanning the gap. The CDR3 runs to 18 residues. The CDR3 DNA reads TGCGCCAGCAGCCAGACCGGGACACCATCTTTAGCCAAAAACATTCAGTACTTC. Translating gives CASSQTGTPSLAKNIQYF.

This clonotype was picked up one time. A clone one base away is much larger, so this may be a read error. The chain links TRBV2 to TRBJ2-5; D is undetermined. The CDR3 contains 14 residues. Germline lookup yields CDR1 SNHLY and CDR2 FYNNEI. V was cut by 3 bases and J by 5 bases, with 13 bases left in between. CDR3 DNA sequence: TGTGCCAGCAGTGATGGGCTGCCTGCGGAGACCCAGTACTTC. Translating gives CASSDGLPAETQYF.

This clonotype was counted a few times. The CDR3 coding sequence is TGCGCCAGCAGCTTGGAGGGGACAGGGGTCCAAGAGACCCAGTACTTC. It is translated as CASSLEGTGVQETQYF. The chain combines TRBV5-1 with TRBJ2-5, with 10 bases identical to TRBD1. The J segment lost 1 base and the V segment lost 0 bases, leaving 3 bases of the junction unmatched. Germline V gives CDR1 SGHRS, CDR2 YFSETQ. The CDR3 sequence is 16 residues long.

The rearrangement joins TRBV5-1 to TRBJ2-6; D perhaps matches TRBD1 (5 bases). With 7 bases removed from V and 0 bases from J, the gap between germline ends came to 11 bases. The CDR3 loop spans 15 amino acids. Germline CDR1 SGHRS, CDR2 YFSETQ. The CDR3 nucleotides are TGCGCCAGCTGCTCAGACAGCTCTGGGGCCAACGTCCTGACTTTC. Translation gives CASCSDSSGANVLTF.

This clonotype was recorded many times. The rearrangement joins TRBV7-2 to TRBJ1-3; maybe TRBD1 (5 bases). Trimming took off 5 bases at V and 4 bases at J, with 6 bases between the two ends. Looked up from germline, CDR1 is SGHTA and CDR2 is FQGNSA. This CDR3 is built from 12 residues. The CDR3 DNA reads as TGTGCCAGCAGCCGGGACGGAAACACCATATATTTT. Protein: CASSRDGNTIYF.

This clonotype was found many times. V and J are TRBV20-1 and TRBJ1-5; no clear D. V was cut by 7 bases and J by 0 bases, with 7 bases left in between. The germline gives CDR1 DFQATT, CDR2 SNEGSKA (reference sequence). The CDR3 length is 12 residues. The chain's CDR3 is CSVGDSNQPQHF. In DNA, the CDR3 is TGCAGTGTCGGGGATAGCAATCAGCCCCAGCATTTT.